Sequencing of this T cell receptor (beta chain) was carried out in a study of identical twins. Study-level findings and limits: The conclusions drew on cross-sectional statistical analysis instead of tracking the same donors.

Carrying unique molecular identifiers, the cDNA also gained a universal primer site through template switching. TCRdb reanalysed the 5' RACE reads using MiXCR and keeps one entry per CDR3 protein. The sample comprises 200,000 to 250,000 distinct CDR3 sequences, approximately 7.1% of which are singletons, and approximately 14% rests with the top ten. This clonotype was recorded many times. The antigen is not known. Trimming stripped 1 base from V and 4 bases from J, with 5 bases between. Germline V CDR1 and CDR2: LGHNA, YNFKEQ. The CDR3 runs to 12 residues. These data were likewise used in another study, on T cells expressing NK-cell markers. Per that study: The eight sequenced donors comprised seven who were HCMV-seropositive and one who was seronegative.

Sequencing used CD8+ T cells sorted from blood. This clonotype was obtained from a woman younger than 30 in good health. The rearrangement links TRBV4-2 to TRBJ2-7; no clear D gene. The CDR3 bases are TGTGCCAGCAGCCAAGTCCCGTACGAGCAGTACTTC. Translation: CASSQVPYEQYF.